Reported below is one TCR beta chain. Which antigen it targets is not known. No per-base quality is available; no much larger clone lies one base away. This entry belongs to a study of blood T cell repertoires in COVID-19 (dated by TCRdb to 2018 to 2021). With regard to the full study: Samples covering the acute and convalescent phases of COVID-19 were provided by collaborators in the United States, Italy and Spain. The dataset comprised deeply sampled blood TCRbeta repertoires from subjects exposed to, actively infected with, or recovered from COVID-19. The prospective study material was composed of cDNA or gDNA derived from T cells, B-cell-depleted T cells, or PBMCs. HLA class I and class II types, where available, came from metadata supplied by the sample provider rather than from assay-based typing. The sample metadata nearly always contained a de-identified subject ID, COVID-19 status, age in years and sex. Samples were obtained from the ongoing ImmuneRACE study (first 160 participants) and from over a thousand subjects provided by 6 global collaborators. The repertoires were released in a freely available public database intended as a resource for research on the immune response to SARS-CoV-2.

Measured from the cysteine to the phenylalanine, the CDR3 is 14 residues long. The DNA shown is the 42-base CDR3, in frame from base 1. Trimming accounts for 6 bases at V and 4 bases at J, while the number of junction bases matched to no gene is 5. CDR1 SGHAT and CDR2 FQDESV were looked up in the germline V gene (reference sequence). What the work shows at the level of the full study, not this receptor alone: Clinical and demographic metadata were provided uncurated, with the amount varying by source and participant.

TCRbeta CDR3 regions were amplified from genomic DNA using the immunoSEQ Assay, a bias-controlled multiplex PCR. The study's processing was this. The number of nucleated cells in each sample was estimated from the amplification of reference gene primers within the assay. To quantify the absolute abundance of each unique TCRbeta CDR3 rearrangement, sequence reads were collapsed and filtered. For each sample, productive Simpson clonality was calculated as the square root of Simpson's diversity index over productive rearrangements. Imported from immuneACCESS, the table was reduced by TCRdb to in-frame sequences with V and J called. These copies leave out some clones; in studies compared against another copy, an unresolved V gene accounts for under half, and the cause of the remainder is not known. D and trimming come from the DNA, and the V and J calls and clone size come from that table. This sample comprises around 69,000 clones, 65% to 90% of them detected only once. The ten largest clones represent 23% of the sample.

The collaborating institutions used their own protocols to collect whole blood in K2EDTA tubes. For TCRbeta analysis, collaborators shipped samples as frozen whole blood, isolated PBMCs, or DNA extracted from either of those sample types. The V and J genes are TRBV11-1 and TRBJ2-2, and 7 junctional nucleotides match TRBD1. Sequenced sample: peripheral blood. The TCR comes from a man aged 50 to 60 with acute or convalescent COVID-19. The CDR3 protein sequence reads: CASRGTAITGELFF. DNA sequence: TGTGCCAGCAGAGGGACAGCTATCACCGGGGAGCTGTTTTTT.